The clone carrying this TCR beta chain was counted a few times. Antigen unknown. These data are taken from a study of vaccination and CD4 T cells after COVID-19. Sequenced with the Oncomine TCR Beta short-read assay was DNA taken from cultured CD4+ T cells. TCRdb re-analysed the PCR reads in MiXCR, keeping a single row per CDR3 protein. Of tens of thousands of distinct CDR3 sequences listed, about 45% are singletons. The trim removed 5 bases at V and 8 bases at J, leaving 3 bases unmatched. The CDR3 extends over 12 amino acids. CDR1 and CDR2 from the germline V gene are SGHTA and FQGNSA. Treatment described: roughly nine-day PBMC culture with coronavirus spike peptide pools or control peptides (ViraFEST assay).

The J gene is TRBJ1-2, the V gene TRBV7-2; 9 bases fit TRBD1. The specimen was CD4+ T cells from blood, cultured in vitro. This sequence was found in a human donor who had recovered from COVID-19. The chain's CDR3 is CASSADRGGYTF. The CDR3 nucleotides read TGTGCCAGCAGCGCGGACAGGGGCGGCTACACCTTC.